The TCR beta chain described here comes from a study of sequential checkpoint blockade in melanoma. Study details: After both sequences, patients received maintenance nivolumab.

Assay: immunoSEQ multiplex PCR; the TCRdb copy retains only in-frame clones and omits some. The table records 6,900 or so clones, 75% to 80% of them present only once. The V and J ends lost 1 base and 5 bases respectively, with 8 bases between them. Germline loops: CDR1 LNHNV, CDR2 YYDKDF (reference sequence). The length of the CDR3 is 14 residues. The sample's treatment: randomized to nivolumab then ipilimumab (arm A) or the reverse (arm B). Patients had received no earlier DNA-damaging chemotherapy. Sorted cells were live CD3+CD8+, lacking CD19 and CD56, from PBMCs. V and J are TRBV15 and TRBJ1-4, with D perhaps matching TRBD1 (5 bases). The sequence came from a human donor with melanoma. Sequencing used CD8+ T cells sorted from blood (inferred from file names), obtained from a patient given nivolumab and ipilimumab in sequence. CDR3 protein: CATSRVTENEKLFF. DNA for the CDR3: TGTGCCACCAGCAGAGTGACAGAAAATGAAAAACTGTTTTTT.